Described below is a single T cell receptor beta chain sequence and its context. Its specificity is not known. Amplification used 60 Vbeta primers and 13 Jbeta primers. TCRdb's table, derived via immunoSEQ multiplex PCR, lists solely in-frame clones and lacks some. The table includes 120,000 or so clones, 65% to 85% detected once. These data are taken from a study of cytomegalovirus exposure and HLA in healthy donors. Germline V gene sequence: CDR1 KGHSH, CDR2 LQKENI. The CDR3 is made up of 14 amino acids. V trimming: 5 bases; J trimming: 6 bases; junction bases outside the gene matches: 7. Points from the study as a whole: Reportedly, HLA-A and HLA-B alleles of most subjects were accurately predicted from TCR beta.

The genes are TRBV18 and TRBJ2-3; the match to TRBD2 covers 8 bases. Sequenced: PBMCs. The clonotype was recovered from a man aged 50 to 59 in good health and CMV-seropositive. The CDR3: CASSYAGGADTQYF. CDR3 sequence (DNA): TGTGCCAGCTCATATGCGGGAGGAGCGGATACGCAGTATTTT.